The 8 T cell receptor beta chains given below trace back to one sample, sequenced in a study of blood T cell repertoires in COVID-19 (dated by TCRdb to 2018 to 2021). The protocol used for the library was the immunoSEQ multiplex PCR assay. The clones in this table, taken by TCRdb from immuneACCESS, are in-frame only. Not every clone is retained; where verified, under half of the shortfall comes from an unresolved V gene, and the cause of the rest is unknown. The sample table holds about 97,000 clones, of which roughly 86% were seen once. The ten biggest clones cover 15% to 20% of the sample. The sample comprised peripheral blood. The receptors stem from a human donor in a cohort sampled during active COVID-19.

The table lists this clone with a few counts. V usage is TRBV27 and J usage is TRBJ2-1; 12 positions agree with TRBD2. V lost 6 bases to trimming and J lost 7 bases; unmatched junction nucleotides: 4. The germline CDR1 and CDR2 sequences are MNHEY and SMNVEV (reference sequence). The CDR3 loop spans 14 amino acids. CDR3 DNA: TGTGCCAGCAGCCTTGGGACTAGCGGGAATGAGCAGTTCTTC. Translating gives CASSLGTSGNEQFF.

The genes are TRBV5-6 and TRBJ1-6; maybe TRBD1 (6 bases). Trimming removed 1 base at V and 0 bases at J, with 8 bases between. The CDR3 has 16 residues. CDR1 SGHDT and CDR2 YYEEEE come from the germline V gene. CDR3: CASSLQGTSYNSPLHF. The CDR3 nucleotides are TGTGCCAGCAGCTTGCAGGGGACCTCCTATAATTCACCCCTCCACTTT.

The J gene is TRBJ2-3, the V gene TRBV7-6; 9 positions match TRBD2. This CDR3 has 18 amino acids. V lost 5 bases and J lost 4; bases outside the gene matches: 16. The germline V gene has CDR1 SGHVS and CDR2 FNYEAQ. CDR3: CASSPVSAGGSIPDTQYF. For the CDR3, the DNA is TGTGCCAGCAGCCCTGTCTCTGCGGGAGGGTCGATTCCAGATACGCAGTATTTT.

The rearrangement links TRBV5-1 to TRBJ1-5; perhaps TRBD1 as D (6 bases). The germline V and J ends were trimmed by 4 bases and 7 bases, with 15 bases remaining between them. The germline CDR1 and CDR2 sequences are SGHRS and YFSETQ. There are 14 residues in the CDR3. The CDR3 nucleotides are TGCGCCAGCAGCACCAACCCAGGGGAACAGCCCCAGCATTTT. This gives the protein CASSTNPGEQPQHF.

This clone was seen once. The chain has TRBV7-9 and TRBJ2-2, with 7 bases aligning to TRBD1. Unmatched junction bases numbered 7, after V lost 5 bases and J lost 1 base. Per the germline V gene, CDR1 is SEHNR and CDR2 is FQNEAQ (reference sequence). The CDR3 has 16 amino acids. This CDR3 reads CASSIGTVRNTGELFF. CDR3 bases: TGTGCCAGCAGCATCGGGACAGTACGGAACACCGGGGAGCTGTTTTTT. The whole variable domain, remainder taken from reference TRBV7-9 and TRBJ2-2, is DTGVSQNPRHKITKRGQNVTFRCDPISEHNRLYWYRQTLGQGPEFLTYFQNEAQLEKSRLLSDRFSAERPKGSFSTLEIQRTEQGDSAMYLCASSIGTVRNTGELFFGEGSRLTVL.

The chain links TRBV5-4 to TRBJ2-7; 9 positions agree with TRBD2. The CDR3 is 15 residues long. In germline, CDR1 is SGHNT, CDR2 YYREEE (reference sequence). With 3 bases clipped from V and 2 bases from J, the junction kept 6 bases outside the gene matches. CDR3 bases: TGTGCCAGCAGCTCCGCGGGGGGGATCGCCTACGAGCAGTACTTC. Its translation is CASSSAGGIAYEQYF.

The chain employs TRBV29-1 and TRBJ1-2, with 9 bases identical to TRBD1. CDR1 and CDR2 from the germline V gene are SQVTM and ANQGSEA. The V gene end was trimmed by 5 bases and the J gene end by 6 bases; junction bases not matched to a gene: 16. The CDR3 runs to 16 residues. Here the CDR3 reads CSVPPDPGTGSNGYTF. As DNA, the CDR3 is TGCAGCGTTCCGCCGGACCCCGGGACAGGGTCTAATGGCTACACCTTC.

A few counts support this clone. The chain joins TRBV5-4 to TRBJ1-1; D call uncertain. The CDR3 runs to 13 residues. Trimming removed 0 bases at V and 5 bases at J, with 8 bases between. Looked up from germline, CDR1 is SGHNT and CDR2 is YYREEE (reference sequence). The CDR3 bases are TGTGCCAGCAGCTTGGACAGCCTGACTGAAGCTTTCTTT. This sequence encodes CASSLDSLTEAFF. Full variable domain (remainder filled in from reference TRBV5-4 and TRBJ1-1): ETGVTQSPTHLIKTRGQQVTLRCSSQSGHNTVSWYQQALGQGPQFIFQYYREEENGRGNFPPRFSGLQFPNYSSELNVNALELDDSALYLCASSLDSLTEAFFGQGTRLTVV.